These T cell receptor beta chains were read from a single sample in a study of cytomegalovirus exposure and HLA in healthy donors. The table came from immunoSEQ multiplex PCR; TCRdb's copy has only in-frame clones and leaves some out. The sample records about 120,000 clones, 70% to 80% being singletons. Sequenced material: PBMCs. Every receptor here comes from a man aged 35-49 years in good health and CMV-seropositive. Each CDR3 is given with its conserved first and last residue. D genes are given only for firm matches. Size is omitted from some rows. Given values are once, few, many or a class for expanded clones.

CDR3nt	CDR3aa	j_gene	abundance	d_gene	v_gene
TGTGCCAGTAGGCTAAGGGAGAGCACTGAAGCTTTCTTT	CASRLRESTEAFF	TRBJ1-1	NA	NA	TRBV19
TGTGCCAGCAGCGGAGGACTAGCGGGAGGGCCAGGGTGGACCGGGGAGCTGTTTTTT	CASSGGLAGGPGWTGELFF	TRBJ2-2	NA	TRBD2	TRBV11-2
TGTGCCAGCAGACAGGGGCGGGACACTGAGGCTTTCTTT	CASRQGRDTEAFF	TRBJ1-1	NA	TRBD1	TRBV6-5
TGTGCCAGCAGGCCCACTAGCGGTTCCTACAATGAGCAGTTCTTC	CASRPTSGSYNEQFF	TRBJ2-1	NA	TRBD2	TRBV6-1
TGTGCCAGCAGCTTACTTGGCACAGGGGACATTCAGTACTTC	CASSLLGTGDIQYF	TRBJ2-4	NA	TRBD1	TRBV7-3
TGTGCCAGTAGTATAGTGGGACAGCCCTATCAGCCCCAGCATTTT	CASSIVGQPYQPQHF	TRBJ1-5	NA	TRBD1	TRBV19
TGTGCCAGCGGACGACTGGCGGGACAGAGCAATCAGCCCCAGCATTTT	CASGRLAGQSNQPQHF	TRBJ1-5	few	TRBD1	TRBV27
TGCGCCAGCAGCTCTGGACTAGCGGGGGTCTGGGGCGAGCAGTACTTC	CASSSGLAGVWGEQYF	TRBJ2-7	NA	TRBD2	TRBV5-1
TGCGCCAGCAGCTTGGATCTAGCGGGAGGGGGGGAGACCCAGTACTTC	CASSLDLAGGGETQYF	TRBJ2-5	NA	TRBD2	TRBV5-1
TGTGCCAGCAGCGTCAGACAGGCTGAGGGCGAAAAACTGTTTTTT	CASSVRQAEGEKLFF	TRBJ1-4	once	NA	TRBV9
TGTGCCAGCTCCTCGCCCGCAGGGGGATATCAGCCCCAGCATTTT	CASSSPAGGYQPQHF	TRBJ1-5	NA	TRBD1	TRBV2
TGTGCCAGCAAGGAGGGTTATAGCAATCAGCCCCAGCATTTT	CASKEGYSNQPQHF	TRBJ1-5	few	NA	TRBV2
TGTGCCACCAGCAGAGATCCAGGGGGAAGTGGAAACACCATATATTTT	CATSRDPGGSGNTIYF	TRBJ1-3	NA	TRBD1	TRBV15
TGTGCCAGCAGTCTTGGACTAGCGGGAGTAGGCGAGCAGTACTTC	CASSLGLAGVGEQYF	TRBJ2-7	NA	TRBD2	TRBV28
TGTGCCAGCAGTCACGGACTAGCGGGCAGGTTCAATCGGTACTTC	CASSHGLAGRFNRYF	TRBJ2-7	NA	TRBD2	TRBV6-5
TGTGCCAGCAGCCACAGTGAAGCTTTCTTT	CASSHSEAFF	TRBJ1-1	NA	NA	TRBV7-9
TGTGCCAGTGCGCGGGAGATAGGCGCGAGCAAGTACTTC	CASAREIGASKYF	TRBJ2-7	NA	TRBD2	TRBV19
TGTGCCAGCTCACCCAATTTCTCTGGAAACACCATATATTTT	CASSPNFSGNTIYF	TRBJ1-3	NA	NA	TRBV18
TGTGCCAGCAGTCCACGCCCGACAGACTACGAGCAGTACTTC	CASSPRPTDYEQYF	TRBJ2-7	NA	NA	TRBV25-1
TGTGCCAGCACCCTCCGGGAGGGAAAGACCCAGTACTTC	CASTLREGKTQYF	TRBJ2-5	few	TRBD2	TRBV9
TGTGCCAGCGCAAAAAGGGAAGACAGACAAGAGACCCAGTACTTC	CASAKREDRQETQYF	TRBJ2-5	once	NA	TRBV21-1
TGTGCCAGCTCACTAAAGGGGGCCGAAGCTTCGAACGAGCAGTACTTC	CASSLKGAEASNEQYF	TRBJ2-7	few	TRBD1	TRBV18
TGTGCCAGCACCAGGACTAGCGCGAACACCGGGGAGCTGTTTTTT	CASTRTSANTGELFF	TRBJ2-2	NA	TRBD2	TRBV9
TGTGCCAGCAGTTTACAGGGGAGGAACACTGAAGCTTTCTTT	CASSLQGRNTEAFF	TRBJ1-1	NA	NA	TRBV28
TGTGCCAGCAGCTTAGACGCGACAAGGGAGACCCAGTACTTC	CASSLDATRETQYF	TRBJ2-5	NA	NA	TRBV7-8
TGTGCCAGCAGCGTAAAGCCCCTTAGCGAGCAGTACTTC	CASSVKPLSEQYF	TRBJ2-7	NA	NA	TRBV13
TGTGCCAGCAGGAGGGGACTCCAGCCCTCTAGCAATCAGCCCCAGCATTTT	CASRRGLQPSSNQPQHF	TRBJ1-5	few	NA	TRBV28
TGCGCCAGCAGCCCCGACAGGGGGCCTAGAAACATTCAGTACTTC	CASSPDRGPRNIQYF	TRBJ2-4	few	TRBD1	TRBV4-1
TGTGCCAGCAGTTACTCCGCCCAGGGGATGAACACTGAAGCTTTCTTT	CASSYSAQGMNTEAFF	TRBJ1-1	few	NA	TRBV6-5
TGTGCCAGCAGCTTAATCCCCCTAGCGGGCACCGGGGAGCTGTTTTTT	CASSLIPLAGTGELFF	TRBJ2-2	NA	TRBD2	TRBV7-3
TGTGCCAGCAGCTTAGCCTTGAACACCGGGGAGCTGTTTTTT	CASSLALNTGELFF	TRBJ2-2	once	NA	TRBV5-6
TGTGCCAGCGGACTAGCTCCTTTACGATACTCCTACGAGCAGTACTTC	CASGLAPLRYSYEQYF	TRBJ2-7	many	TRBD2	TRBV28
TGTGCCAGCAGCTTAGATCAGTGGGGGGCAGATACGCAGTATTTT	CASSLDQWGADTQYF	TRBJ2-3	NA	NA	TRBV11-2
TGCGCCACGCTAGCGGGGGGAAATCGACACAATGAGCAGTTCTTC	CATLAGGNRHNEQFF	TRBJ2-1	NA	TRBD2	TRBV10-2
TGTGCCAGCAGCCTCGGGCGGGACTCATACGAGCAGTACTTC	CASSLGRDSYEQYF	TRBJ2-7	NA	NA	TRBV7-9
TGTGCCAGCAGCTTGACCCCGAGTCTACTTGCGAACACCGGGGAGCTGTTTTTT	CASSLTPSLLANTGELFF	TRBJ2-2	NA	NA	TRBV5-8
TGTGCCAGCAGCTGGGAGGGGATCTCCTACGAGCAGTACTTC	CASSWEGISYEQYF	TRBJ2-7	NA	TRBD2	TRBV11-2
TGTGCCAGCAGCTTAGTATCTGGGGCGGCTAACTATGGCTACACCTTC	CASSLVSGAANYGYTF	TRBJ1-2	NA	NA	TRBV7-8
TGTGCCAGCAGCGTAGGTGGGTGGAGTGAAAAACTGTTTTTT	CASSVGGWSEKLFF	TRBJ1-4	NA	NA	TRBV9
TGTGCTAGTGGTTTGGGAGTAAATTCACCCCTCCACTTT	CASGLGVNSPLHF	TRBJ1-6	NA	NA	TRBV12-5
TGTGCCAGCAGCGGACAAAGCTTTCAGCCCCAGCATTTT	CASSGQSFQPQHF	TRBJ1-5	once	NA	TRBV7-2